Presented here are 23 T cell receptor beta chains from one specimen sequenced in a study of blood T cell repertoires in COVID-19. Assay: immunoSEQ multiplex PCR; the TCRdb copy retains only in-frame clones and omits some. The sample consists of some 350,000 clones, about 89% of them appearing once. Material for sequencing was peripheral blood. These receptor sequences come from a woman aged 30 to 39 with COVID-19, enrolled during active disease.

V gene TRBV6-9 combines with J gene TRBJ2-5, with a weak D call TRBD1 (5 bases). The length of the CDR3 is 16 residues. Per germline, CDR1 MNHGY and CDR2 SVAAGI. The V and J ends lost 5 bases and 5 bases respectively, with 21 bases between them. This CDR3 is CASSPPGPRQWETQYF. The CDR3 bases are TGTGCCAGCAGTCCGCCTGGCCCCCGACAGTGGGAGACCCAGTACTTC.

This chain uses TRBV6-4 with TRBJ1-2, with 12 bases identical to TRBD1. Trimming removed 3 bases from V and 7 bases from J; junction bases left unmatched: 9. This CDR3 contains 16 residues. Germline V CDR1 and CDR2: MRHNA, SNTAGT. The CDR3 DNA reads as TGTGCCAGCAGTGAAACACCGGGACAGGGGGCGGGTGGCTACACCTTC. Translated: CASSETPGQGAGGYTF.

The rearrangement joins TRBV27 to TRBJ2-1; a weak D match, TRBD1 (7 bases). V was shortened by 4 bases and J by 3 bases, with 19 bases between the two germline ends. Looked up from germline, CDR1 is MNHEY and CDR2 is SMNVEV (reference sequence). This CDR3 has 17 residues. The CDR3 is CASSSVWGGTDYNEQFF. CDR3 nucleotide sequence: TGTGCCAGCAGTTCCGTATGGGGCGGGACAGACTACAATGAGCAGTTCTTC.

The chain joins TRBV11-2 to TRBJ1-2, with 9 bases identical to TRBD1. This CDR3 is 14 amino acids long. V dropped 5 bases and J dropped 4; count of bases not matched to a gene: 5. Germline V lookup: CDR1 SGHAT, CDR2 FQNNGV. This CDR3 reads CASSPDRGGYGYTF. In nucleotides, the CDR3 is TGTGCCAGCAGCCCTGACAGGGGGGGCTATGGCTACACCTTC.

The chain's CDR3 is CASSIYEGTEYYYGYTF. The CDR3 bases are TGTGCCAGTAGTATTTATGAGGGGACAGAGTACTACTATGGCTACACCTTC. The J gene is TRBJ1-2, the V gene TRBV19, with 7 bases that match TRBD1. Germline CDR1 reads LNHDA; CDR2 reads SQIVND (reference sequence). With 3 bases clipped from V and 3 bases from J, the junction kept 13 bases outside the gene matches. The CDR3 is 17 residues long.

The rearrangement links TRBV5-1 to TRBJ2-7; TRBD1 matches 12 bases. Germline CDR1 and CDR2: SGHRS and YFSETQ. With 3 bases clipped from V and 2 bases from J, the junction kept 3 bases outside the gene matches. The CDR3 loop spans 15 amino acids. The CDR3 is CASSWGTGGTYEQYV. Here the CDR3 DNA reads TGCGCCAGCAGCTGGGGGACAGGGGGCACCTACGAGCAGTACGTC.

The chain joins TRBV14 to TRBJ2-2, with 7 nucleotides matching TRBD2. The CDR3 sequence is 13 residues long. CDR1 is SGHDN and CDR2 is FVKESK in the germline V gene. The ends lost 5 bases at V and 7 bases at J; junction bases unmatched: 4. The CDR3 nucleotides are TGTGCCAGCAGCGTCGGGAGGCTCGGGGAGCTGTTTTTT. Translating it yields CASSVGRLGELFF.

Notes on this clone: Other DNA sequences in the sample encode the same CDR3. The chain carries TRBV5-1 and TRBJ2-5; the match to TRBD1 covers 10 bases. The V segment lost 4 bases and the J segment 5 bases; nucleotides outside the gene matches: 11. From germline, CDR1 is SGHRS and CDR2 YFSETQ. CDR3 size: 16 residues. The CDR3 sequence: CASSLTSGTGAETQYF. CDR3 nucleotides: TGCGCCAGCAGCCTAACGTCCGGGACAGGGGCTGAGACCCAGTACTTC.

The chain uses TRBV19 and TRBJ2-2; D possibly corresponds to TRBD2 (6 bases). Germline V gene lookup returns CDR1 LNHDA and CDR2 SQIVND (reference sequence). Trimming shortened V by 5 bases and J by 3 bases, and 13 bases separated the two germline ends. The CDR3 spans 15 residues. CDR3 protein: CASSWGEWDTGELFF. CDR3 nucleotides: TGTGCCAGTAGTTGGGGGGAGTGGGACACCGGGGAGCTGTTTTTT.

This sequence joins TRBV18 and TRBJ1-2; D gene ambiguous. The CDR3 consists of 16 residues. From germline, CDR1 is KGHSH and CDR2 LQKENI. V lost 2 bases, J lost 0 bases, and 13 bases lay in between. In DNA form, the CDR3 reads TGTGCCAGCTCACCATCGGGGAATGGAGCTAACTATGGCTACACCTTC. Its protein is CASSPSGNGANYGYTF.

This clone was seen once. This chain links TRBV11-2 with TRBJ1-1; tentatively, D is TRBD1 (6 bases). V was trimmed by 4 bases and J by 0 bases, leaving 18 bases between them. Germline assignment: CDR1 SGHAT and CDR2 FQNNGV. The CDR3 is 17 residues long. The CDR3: CASSSSGENFMNTEAFF. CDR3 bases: TGTGCCAGCAGCTCCTCAGGGGAAAACTTCATGAACACTGAAGCTTTCTTT.

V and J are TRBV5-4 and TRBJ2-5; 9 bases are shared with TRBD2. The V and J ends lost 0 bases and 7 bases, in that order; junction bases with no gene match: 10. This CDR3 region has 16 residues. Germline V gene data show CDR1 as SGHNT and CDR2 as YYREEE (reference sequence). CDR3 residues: CASSLGERGDVVTQYF. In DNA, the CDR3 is TGTGCCAGCAGCTTGGGAGAGCGGGGGGATGTGGTGACCCAGTACTTC.

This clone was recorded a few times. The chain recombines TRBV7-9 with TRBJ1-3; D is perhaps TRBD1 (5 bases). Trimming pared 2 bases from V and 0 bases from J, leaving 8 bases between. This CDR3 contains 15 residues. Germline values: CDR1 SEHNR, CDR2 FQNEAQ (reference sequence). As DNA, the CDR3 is TGTGCCAGCAGCTTATCCGGGGGCTCTGGAAACACCATATATTTT. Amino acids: CASSLSGGSGNTIYF.

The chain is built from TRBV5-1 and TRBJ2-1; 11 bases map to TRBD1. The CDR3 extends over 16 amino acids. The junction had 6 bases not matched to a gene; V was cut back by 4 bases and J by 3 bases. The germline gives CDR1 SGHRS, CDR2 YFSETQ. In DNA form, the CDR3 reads TGCGCCAGCAGCACCACCGGGACAGGGGGCTACAATGAGCAGTTCTTC. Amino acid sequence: CASSTTGTGGYNEQFF.

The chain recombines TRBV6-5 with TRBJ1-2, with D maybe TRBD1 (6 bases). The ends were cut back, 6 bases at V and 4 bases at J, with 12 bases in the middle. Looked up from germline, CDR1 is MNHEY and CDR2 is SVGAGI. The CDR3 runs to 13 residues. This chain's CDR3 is CASRNREGYGYTF. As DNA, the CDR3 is TGTGCCAGCAGAAACAGGGAGGGCTATGGCTACACCTTC.

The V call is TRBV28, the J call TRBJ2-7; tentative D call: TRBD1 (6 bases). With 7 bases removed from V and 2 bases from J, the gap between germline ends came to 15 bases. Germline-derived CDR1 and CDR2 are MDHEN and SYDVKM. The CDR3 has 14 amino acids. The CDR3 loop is CASTSGQRTYEQYF. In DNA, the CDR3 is TGTGCCAGCACGTCCGGACAGCGTACCTACGAGCAGTACTTC.

Written as DNA, the CDR3 is TGTGCCAGCAGCCCCAGGGTAATTGGCTACGAGCAGTACTTC. It yields the protein CASSPRVIGYEQYF. The chain carries TRBV14 and TRBJ2-7; D is perhaps TRBD1 (5 bases). The V gene's germline CDR1 is SGHDN and CDR2 FVKESK. This CDR3 spans 14 amino acids. Deletions cut 4 bases from V and 3 bases from J, with 13 bases between. Using reference TRBV14 and TRBJ2-7 for the parts outside the CDR3, the full variable domain is EAGVTQFPSHSVIEKGQTVTLRCDPISGHDNLYWYRRVMGKEIKFLLHFVKESKQDESGMPNNRFLAERTGGTYSTLKVQPAELEDSGVYFCASSPRVIGYEQYFGPGTRLTVT.

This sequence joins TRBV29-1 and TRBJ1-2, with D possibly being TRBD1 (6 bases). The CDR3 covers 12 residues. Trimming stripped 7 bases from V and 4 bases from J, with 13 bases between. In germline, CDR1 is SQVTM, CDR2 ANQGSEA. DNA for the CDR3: TGCAGCGCGTACAGGGATTCCTATGGCTACACCTTC. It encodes CSAYRDSYGYTF.

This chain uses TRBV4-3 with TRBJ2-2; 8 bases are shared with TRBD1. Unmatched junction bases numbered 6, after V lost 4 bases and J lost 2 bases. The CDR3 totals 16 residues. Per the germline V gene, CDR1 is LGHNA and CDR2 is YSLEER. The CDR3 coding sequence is TGCGCCAGCAGCCTTGACAGGGGTTCAAACACCGGGGAGCTGTTTTTT. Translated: CASSLDRGSNTGELFF.

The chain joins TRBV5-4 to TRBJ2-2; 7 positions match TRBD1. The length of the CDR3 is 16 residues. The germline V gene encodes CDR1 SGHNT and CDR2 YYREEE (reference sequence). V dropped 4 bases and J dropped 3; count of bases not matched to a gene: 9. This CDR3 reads CASSGPVQGDTGELFF. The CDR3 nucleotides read TGTGCCAGCAGCGGGCCCGTTCAGGGGGACACCGGGGAGCTGTTTTTT.

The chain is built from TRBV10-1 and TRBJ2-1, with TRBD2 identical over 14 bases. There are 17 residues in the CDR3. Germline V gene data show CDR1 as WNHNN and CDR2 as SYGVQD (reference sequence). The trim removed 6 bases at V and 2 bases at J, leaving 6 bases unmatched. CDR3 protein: CASSGTSGGSAYNEQFF. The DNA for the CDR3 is TGCGCCAGCAGCGGGACTAGCGGGGGTTCCGCCTACAATGAGCAGTTCTTC.

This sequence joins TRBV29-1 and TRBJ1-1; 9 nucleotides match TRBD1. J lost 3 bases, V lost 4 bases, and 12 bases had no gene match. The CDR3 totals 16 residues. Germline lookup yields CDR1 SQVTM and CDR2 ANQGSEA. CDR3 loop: CSVGGTGNRLDTEAFF. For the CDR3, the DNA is TGCAGCGTTGGCGGGACAGGGAATAGGTTGGACACTGAAGCTTTCTTT.

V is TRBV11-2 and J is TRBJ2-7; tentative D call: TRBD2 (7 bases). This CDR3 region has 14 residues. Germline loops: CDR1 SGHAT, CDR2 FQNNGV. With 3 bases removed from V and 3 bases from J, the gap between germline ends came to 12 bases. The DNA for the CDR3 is TGTGCCAGCAGCTTCCCAGGGGAGGGCTACGAGCAGTACTTC. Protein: CASSFPGEGYEQYF.